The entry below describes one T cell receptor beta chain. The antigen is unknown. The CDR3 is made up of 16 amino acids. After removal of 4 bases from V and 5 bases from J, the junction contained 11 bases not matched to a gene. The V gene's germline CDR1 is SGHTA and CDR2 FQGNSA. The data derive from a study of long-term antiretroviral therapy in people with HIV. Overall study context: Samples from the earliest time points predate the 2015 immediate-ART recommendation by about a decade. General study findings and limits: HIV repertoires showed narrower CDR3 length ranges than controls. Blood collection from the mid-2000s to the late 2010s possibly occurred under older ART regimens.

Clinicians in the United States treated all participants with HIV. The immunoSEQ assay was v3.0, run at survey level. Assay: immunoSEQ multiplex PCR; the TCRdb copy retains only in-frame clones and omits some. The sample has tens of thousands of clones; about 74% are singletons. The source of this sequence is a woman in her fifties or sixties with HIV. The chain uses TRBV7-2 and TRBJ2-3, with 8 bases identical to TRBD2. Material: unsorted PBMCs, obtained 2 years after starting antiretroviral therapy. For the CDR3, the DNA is TGTGCCAGCAGCTCCCTGTCGGGGGGGTTGTTAGATACGCAGTATTTT. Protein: CASSSLSGGLLDTQYF.